Listed below are T cell receptor beta chains from one sample, sequenced in a study of shared clonotypes between healthy human individuals. Here immunoSEQ multiplex PCR was the method, and the copy in TCRdb shows in-frame clones only, minus some. The data show over a million clones, under 80% seen once. Sequenced sample: memory CD4+ T cells sorted from blood. The receptors shown here come from a man aged 18-30 years in good health. The CDR3 runs from the conserved cysteine through the conserved F or W. A D gene is named only where the DNA matches it firmly. Clone size, where shown, is once, few, many, or a class for clones that have expanded.

>NA|TRBV19|NA|TRBJ2-2
TGTGCCAGTAGTATCGACAGATCGAACACCGGGGAGCTGTTTTTT
CASSIDRSNTGELFF
>NA|TRBV6-5|NA|TRBJ1-6
TGTGCCAGCAGTTACGGGGAAATGAATTCACCCCTCCACTTT
CASSYGEMNSPLHF
>NA|TRBV19|NA|TRBJ1-5
TGTGCCAGTAGTATTGCCGTTTTTAGCAATCAGCCCCAGCATTTT
CASSIAVFSNQPQHF
>few|TRBV11-2|NA|TRBJ1-2
TGTGCCAGCAGCCTAAACCACAGGGATAACTATGGCTACACCTTC
CASSLNHRDNYGYTF
>NA|TRBV7-2|NA|TRBJ2-5
TGTGCCAGCAGCTTAGGAGCAGGAGGGATGGAGACCCAGTACTTC
CASSLGAGGMETQYF
>NA|TRBV11-3|NA|TRBJ1-5
TGTGCCAGCTCCCCGGGACAAATCAATCAGCCCCAGCATTTT
CASSPGQINQPQHF
>NA|TRBV6-5|NA|TRBJ1-5
TGTGCCAGCAGACCGTCTTGGGATCAGCCCCAGCATTTT
CASRPSWDQPQHF
>few|TRBV7-9|NA|TRBJ1-2
TGTGCCAGCAGCTTAGTAAGTGGGACTCACAAGGTGCATGGCTACACCTTC
CASSLVSGTHKVHGYTF
>few|TRBV30|TRBD1|TRBJ1-2
TGTGCCTGGAGTCGGCAGGGGGGTCAAGGCTACACCTTC
CAWSRQGGQGYTF
>NA|TRBV27|NA|TRBJ1-4
TGTGCCAGCAGTGACGCCTATGCAACTAATGAAAAACTGTTTTTT
CASSDAYATNEKLFF
>NA|TRBV7-9|NA|TRBJ1-1
TGTGCCAGCAGCCCCCACGGGGACACTGAAGCTTTCTTT
CASSPHGDTEAFF
>NA|TRBV6-5|NA|TRBJ2-7
TGTGCCAGCAGTCGGTATTCCGGCGAGCAGTACTTC
CASSRYSGEQYF
>NA|TRBV7-2|NA|TRBJ2-1
TGTGCCAGCAGCAGGGGACTCTTGAATGAGCAGTTCTTC
CASSRGLLNEQFF
>few|TRBV6-6|NA|TRBJ1-3
TGTGCCACCGGAGGAAACGAGGGAAACACCATATATTTT
CATGGNEGNTIYF
>NA|TRBV6-1|NA|TRBJ1-5
TGTGCCAGCAACCTCAATAGCAATCAGCCCCAGCATTTT
CASNLNSNQPQHF
>NA|TRBV23-1|NA|TRBJ1-5
TGCGCCAGCACGCCAATTTACAGGGTGGTCAGCCGGCAGCCCCAGCATTTT
CASTPIYRVVSRQPQHF
>NA|TRBV28|NA|TRBJ2-7
TGTGCCAGCAGTCCTAGGACGTATGGGTCGTACGAGCAGTACTTC
CASSPRTYGSYEQYF
>NA|TRBV4-1|NA|TRBJ1-4
TGCGCCAGCAGCCAGGCTAGAGGCCCTAATGAAAAACTGTTTTTT
CASSQARGPNEKLFF
>few|TRBV6-5|NA|TRBJ2-2
TGTGCCAGCATATCGCCGAACACCGGGGAGCTGTTTTTT
CASISPNTGELFF
>once|TRBV6-6|NA|TRBJ1-6
TGTGCCAGCAGTTACGGGGGGAGCTCCTATAATTCACCCCTCCACTTT
CASSYGGSSYNSPLHF
>NA|TRBV11-2|NA|TRBJ1-2
TGTGCCAGCAGCCCCCAGGGACAAATTAATGGCTACACCTTC
CASSPQGQINGYTF
>NA|TRBV4-3|TRBD2|TRBJ2-1
TGCGCCAGCCCCCGCGGGGGGGACTCCTACAATGAGCAGTTCTTC
CASPRGGDSYNEQFF
>few|TRBV5-6|TRBD1|TRBJ1-6
TGTGCCAGCAGCTCACAGGGGGCGAAAGGTAATTCACCCCTCCACTTT
CASSSQGAKGNSPLHF
>NA|TRBV5-6|TRBD2|TRBJ2-1
TGTGCCAGCAGCTTGGTGGCGGGAGCCCTCAATGAGCAGTTCTTC
CASSLVAGALNEQFF
>NA|TRBV7-9|NA|TRBJ2-5
TGTGCCAGCAGCTTGGGGTTAGTGGAGACCCAGTACTTC
CASSLGLVETQYF
>few|TRBV30|TRBD2|TRBJ2-1
TGTGCCTGGAGTGGTCGGTCGCTAGCGGGAATCTTC
CAWSGRSLAGIF